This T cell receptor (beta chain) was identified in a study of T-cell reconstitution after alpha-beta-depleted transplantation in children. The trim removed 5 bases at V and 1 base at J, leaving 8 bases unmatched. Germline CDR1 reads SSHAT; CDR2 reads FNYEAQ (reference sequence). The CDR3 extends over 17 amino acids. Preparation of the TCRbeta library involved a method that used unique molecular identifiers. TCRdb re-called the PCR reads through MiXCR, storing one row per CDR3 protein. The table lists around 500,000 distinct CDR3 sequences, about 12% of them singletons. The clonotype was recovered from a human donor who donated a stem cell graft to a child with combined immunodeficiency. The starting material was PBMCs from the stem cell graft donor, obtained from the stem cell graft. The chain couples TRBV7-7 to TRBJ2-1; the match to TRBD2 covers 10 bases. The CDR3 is CASSTGGSGRSYNEQFF. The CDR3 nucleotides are TGTGCCAGCAGCACCGGAGGTAGCGGGAGGTCCTACAATGAGCAGTTCTTC.